One and the same sample provided the 27 T cell receptor beta chains below, sequenced in a study of T cells of healthy individuals. In TCRdb, the 5' RACE reads were re-called with MiXCR into one record per CDR3 protein. The sample contains some 85,000 distinct CDR3 sequences, more than 4.5% of which appear only once. These receptors originate from a female donor in good health.

This clonotype has more than one count but fewer than ten. The V and J genes are TRBV29-1 and TRBJ1-2; 9 positions agree with TRBD1. In germline, CDR1 is SQVTM, CDR2 ANQGSEA. V shed 6 bases and J 5 bases; nucleotides not matched to a gene: 7. The CDR3 runs 13 residues. CDR3 coding DNA: TGCAGCGTGGGGACGGGGACAGGGTATGGCTACACCTTC. It specifies CSVGTGTGYGYTF. The variable domain in full, with the rest retrieved from reference TRBV29-1 and TRBJ1-2, is SAVISQKPSRDICQRGTSLTIQCQVDSQVTMMFWYRQQPGQSLTLIATANQGSEATYESGFVIDKFPISRPNLTFSTLTVSNMSPEDSSIYLCSVGTGTGYGYTFGSGTRLTVV.

The gene calls are TRBV11-2 and TRBJ2-7, with TRBD1 matching over 9 bases. The CDR3 covers 16 residues. The germline V gene encodes CDR1 SGHAT and CDR2 FQNNGV. V gave up 2 bases and J gave up 7 bases; unmatched junction bases: 12. CDR3 nucleotide sequence: TGTGCCAGCAGCTTAAGGATGGACAGGGGCTCGGCAGAGCAGTACTTC. Translating it yields CASSLRMDRGSAEQYF.

This clonotype was counted ten times or more. The chain carries TRBV5-1 and TRBJ1-5; no reliable D call. CDR1 is SGHRS, CDR2 YFSETQ, per germline. The CDR3 is 15 residues long. V was shortened by 4 bases and J by 6 bases, with 17 bases between the two germline ends. The CDR3 DNA follows: TGCGCCAGCAGCATCTCGGGGAACTCGGGTCAGCCCCAGCATTTT. Residues: CASSISGNSGQPQHF.

In its sample, this clonotype was seen many times. J is TRBJ2-3 and V is TRBV6-5, with 7 bases matching TRBD1. Germline CDR1 reads MNHEY; CDR2 reads SVGAGI. V trimming: 6 bases; J trimming: 3 bases; junction bases outside the gene matches: 0. The CDR3 is 12 amino acids. CDR3 bases: TGTGCCAGCAGCAGGGGGACAGATACGCAGTATTTT. This codes for CASSRGTDTQYF.

The chain uses TRBV7-2 and TRBJ1-5, with 10 bases identical to TRBD1. Germline lookup yields CDR1 SGHTA and CDR2 FQGNSA. After removal of 4 bases from V and 4 bases from J, the junction contained 7 bases not matched to a gene. The CDR3 covers 16 residues. In DNA form, the CDR3 reads TGTGCCAGCAGCTCAGACAGGGGGCAAGGTAATCAGCCCCAGCATTTT. Amino acid sequence: CASSSDRGQGNQPQHF.

The chain has TRBV5-1 and TRBJ2-1; D not resolved. Trimming pared 5 bases from V and 0 bases from J, leaving 15 bases between. This CDR3 contains 16 residues. CDR1 and CDR2 from the germline V gene are SGHRS and YFSETQ. The CDR3 region has the DNA TGCGCCAGCAGGTATCTTACAGCCAGCTCCTACAATGAGCAGTTCTTC. It yields the protein CASRYLTASSYNEQFF.

This clonotype was seen many times. The chain carries TRBV5-5 and TRBJ2-1; 9 positions agree with TRBD1. Germline V lookup: CDR1 SGHKS, CDR2 YYEKEE (reference sequence). V gave up 4 bases and J gave up 8 bases; unmatched junction bases: 13. The CDR3 is 16 amino acids. The CDR3, as DNA: TGTGCCAGCAGCCAGGGACAGGGTCTTGTATTCGATGAGCAGTTCTTC. Protein product: CASSQGQGLVFDEQFF.

This clonotype has a count of ten or more. The gene calls are TRBV12-3 or TRBV12-4 and TRBJ2-7, with a possible D match to TRBD1 (6 bases). The CDR3 spans 10 residues. The chain's CDR3 is CASIRAGALV. The CDR3 DNA reads as TGTGCCAGCATCCGAGCAGGGGCTCTTGTC.

This clonotype has a handful of counts. This rearrangement joins TRBV6-5 to TRBJ2-1; D gene ambiguous. V was cut by 2 bases and J by 0 bases, with 2 bases left in between. Germline V gives CDR1 MNHEY, CDR2 SVGAGI. The CDR3 runs 13 residues. CDR3 nucleotide sequence: TGTGCCAGCAGTTACAGCTCCTACAATGAGCAGTTCTTC. As protein: CASSYSSYNEQFF.

This clonotype was counted only a few times. The chain is built from TRBV6-2 or TRBV6-3 and TRBJ1-1; D is perhaps TRBD1 (5 bases). V lost 2 bases to trimming and J lost 1 base, with 8 bases between them. This CDR3 comprises 14 residues. The germline CDR1 and CDR2 sequences are MNHEY and SVGEGT. The CDR3 sequence: CASSYPQGNTEAFF. The CDR3 DNA follows: TGTGCCAGCAGTTACCCCCAGGGGAACACTGAAGCTTTCTTT.

Many counts were recorded for this clonotype. The CDR3 DNA sequence: TGTGCCAGCAGGGCAGGGAGTGAAAAACTGTTTTTT. As protein: CASRAGSEKLFF. The chain carries TRBV7-2 and TRBJ1-4; D possibly corresponds to TRBD1 (5 bases). Germline V gives CDR1 SGHTA, CDR2 FQGNSA. V lost 6 bases to trimming and J lost 7 bases, with 9 bases between them. The CDR3 has 12 residues.

This clonotype was observed at least ten times. V gene TRBV7-9 combines with J gene TRBJ2-5, with a tentative D call TRBD2 (6 bases). V was trimmed by 5 bases and J by 3 bases, leaving 16 bases between them. This CDR3 spans 15 amino acids. From germline, CDR1 is SEHNR and CDR2 FQNEAQ (reference sequence). The CDR3 DNA follows: TGTGCCAGCAGCCCAATTACGACTAGTAAAGAGACCCAGTACTTC. It encodes CASSPITTSKETQYF.

V gene TRBV6-1 combines with J gene TRBJ1-5, with TRBD1 matching 8 bases. The CDR3 runs to 16 residues. The V and J ends lost 7 bases and 7 bases, in that order; junction bases with no gene match: 15. Germline CDR1 reads MNHNS; CDR2 reads SASEGT. CDR3 nucleotides: TGTGCCAGCAACTCCGGGACAGGTCAGTTGGGGCAGCCCCAGCATTTT. Translated, it gives CASNSGTGQLGQPQHF.

This clonotype was picked up many times. V gene TRBV28 combines with J gene TRBJ1-1; a weak D match, TRBD1 (6 bases). Germline CDR1 MDHEN, CDR2 SYDVKM. V was clipped by 2 bases and J by 3 bases, with 22 bases between them. The CDR3 is made up of 18 amino acids. CDR3 in amino acids: CASSLVIRLGGLDTEAFF. The CDR3 DNA reads as TGTGCCAGCAGTTTAGTTATCAGGCTAGGGGGGTTGGACACTGAAGCTTTCTTT.

The table lists this clonotype with many counts. The rearrangement joins TRBV20-1 to TRBJ2-6; D not resolved. The germline V and J ends were trimmed by 0 bases and 0 bases, with 9 bases remaining between them. This CDR3 is built from 16 residues. CDR1 and CDR2 (germline): DFQATT, SNEGSKA (reference sequence). CDR3 loop: CSARDLVNSGANVLTF. CDR3 sequence (DNA): TGCAGTGCTAGAGATCTGGTCAACTCTGGGGCCAACGTCCTGACTTTC.

V is TRBV7-2 and J is TRBJ2-2, with D possibly TRBD1 on 5 matching bases. The CDR3 runs 17 residues. Trimming took 1 base from V and 7 from J, leaving 19 bases between them. Germline CDR1 SGHTA, CDR2 FQGNSA. CDR3 protein: CASSLGPIGQGGGELFF. The CDR3, as DNA: TGTGCCAGCAGCTTAGGTCCGATTGGGCAGGGTGGCGGGGAGCTGTTTTTT.

This clonotype appeared many times. The genes are TRBV6-6 and TRBJ1-1, with D possibly matching TRBD1 (5 bases). Germline loops: CDR1 MNHNY, CDR2 SVGAGI (reference sequence). V was clipped by 2 bases and J by 1 base, with 8 bases between them. The CDR3 extends over 14 amino acids. This chain's CDR3 is CASSYAGGNTEAFF. DNA of the CDR3: TGTGCCAGCAGTTACGCTGGGGGGAACACTGAAGCTTTCTTT.

This clonotype was seen repeatedly, ten times or more. This chain joins TRBV6-1 and TRBJ2-7; D ambiguous. The ends were cut back, 0 bases at V and 2 bases at J, with 5 bases in the middle. The germline gives CDR1 MNHNS, CDR2 SASEGT. CDR3 length: 13 amino acids. Here the CDR3 reads CASSEAGPYEQYF. For the CDR3, the DNA is TGTGCCAGCAGTGAAGCAGGTCCCTACGAGCAGTACTTC.

In its sample, this clonotype was seen many times. This rearrangement joins TRBV6-5 to TRBJ2-7; D may be TRBD2 (6 bases). Trimming pared 4 bases from V and 0 bases from J, leaving 13 bases between. Germline lookup yields CDR1 MNHEY and CDR2 SVGAGI. The CDR3 consists of 15 residues. The CDR3: CASSSFSRGSYEQYF. As DNA, the CDR3 is TGTGCCAGCAGTTCCTTCTCGCGGGGCTCCTACGAGCAGTACTTC.

This clonotype was seen many times. The V call is TRBV11-2, the J call TRBJ2-1; no definite D call. Per the germline V gene, CDR1 is SGHAT and CDR2 is FQNNGV. V dropped 1 base and J dropped 8 bases, with 24 bases sitting between them. The CDR3 extends over 18 amino acids. The CDR3 bases are TGTGCCAGCAGCTTAGCCTTTCGAGGCAGGTCACCCCGCTATGAGCAGTTCTTC. Protein: CASSLAFRGRSPRYEQFF.

The V and J genes are TRBV30 and TRBJ1-1; TRBD1 matches 7 bases. Germline-derived CDR1 and CDR2 are GTSNPN and SVGIG (reference sequence). The CDR3 is 13 amino acids. J lost 1 base, V lost 3 bases, and 2 bases had no gene match. The CDR3 DNA sequence: TGTGCCTGGAGGACAGGGCCGAACACTGAAGCTTTCTTT. Amino acid sequence: CAWRTGPNTEAFF.

The sample holds a few counts of this clonotype. V and J are TRBV7-3 and TRBJ1-1; TRBD1 matches at 8 bases. The V gene's germline CDR1 is SGHTA and CDR2 FQGTGA. CDR3 length equals 13 residues. Germline trimming cut 5 bases from V and 11 bases from J; bases unmatched to any gene: 10. The CDR3 region has the DNA TGTGCCAGCAGCCGTGCCCAGGGGGCGCGGGCTTTCTTT. Amino acid sequence: CASSRAQGARAFF.

The chain carries TRBV6-2 or TRBV6-3 and TRBJ2-5; TRBD2 might be the D (6 bases). The CDR3 spans 15 residues. Per the germline V gene, CDR1 is MNHEY and CDR2 is SVGEGT. Trimming left V 1 base short and J 1 base short, with 10 bases between. The DNA for the CDR3 is TGTGCCAGCAGTTACTACCGGGACTTCCAAGAGACCCAGTACTTC. Residues: CASSYYRDFQETQYF.

This clonotype was observed a few times. The chain carries TRBV10-3 and TRBJ2-1; 8 bases agree with TRBD2. With 3 bases clipped from V and 8 bases from J, the junction kept 9 bases outside the gene matches. Germline CDR1 reads ENHRY; CDR2 reads SYGVKD. This CDR3 region has 15 residues. CDR3 sequence: CAISDRSGSGDEQFF. The CDR3 region has the DNA TGTGCCATCAGTGATAGGAGCGGGAGTGGCGATGAGCAGTTCTTC.

This clonotype has a handful of counts. The chain has TRBV3-1 and TRBJ1-6; the D is unclear. CDR1 LGHDT and CDR2 YNNKEL come from the germline V gene (reference sequence). Trimming took 3 bases from V and 10 from J, leaving 10 bases between them. The CDR3 extends over 13 amino acids. The CDR3: CASSHEAQSPLHF. The CDR3 bases are TGTGCCAGCAGCCACGAGGCGCAATCACCCCTCCACTTT. The full variable domain, completed using reference TRBV3-1 and TRBJ1-6, is DTAVSQTPKYLVTQMGNDKSIKCEQNLGHDTMYWYKQDSKKFLKIMFSYNNKELIINETVPNRFSPKSPDKAHLNLHINSLELGDSAVYFCASSHEAQSPLHFGNGTRLTVT.

This clonotype was seen repeatedly, ten times or more. The J gene is TRBJ2-5, the V gene TRBV20-1; TRBD2 might be the D (5 bases). The CDR3 consists of 11 residues. The germline gives CDR1 DFQATT, CDR2 SNEGSKA (reference sequence). With 4 bases removed from V and 2 bases from J, the gap between germline ends came to 5 bases. CDR3 region: CSATGQETQYF. Here the CDR3 DNA reads TGCAGTGCTACGGGGCAAGAGACCCAGTACTTC.

This clonotype was seen at least ten times. V and J are TRBV20-1 and TRBJ1-6, with unresolved D. Per the germline V gene, CDR1 is DFQATT and CDR2 is SNEGSKA (reference sequence). Trimming removed 5 bases at V and 13 bases at J, with 6 bases between. The CDR3 loop spans 9 amino acids. The DNA for the CDR3 is TGCAGTGCTGGCCCTCCCCTCCACTTT. Protein: CSAGPPLHF.